The 23 T cell receptor beta chains given below trace back to one sample, sequenced in a study of T cells after posttransplantation cyclophosphamide. Profiling relied on immunoSEQ multiplex PCR, and the TCRdb table lists in-frame clones only, not all of them. In the table there are approximately 30,000 clones, 75% to 90% of which are singletons. What was sequenced was PBMCs. Receptors were obtained from a man aged 50 to 60.

The rearrangement uses TRBV10-1 and TRBJ2-2; possibly TRBD2 for D (5 bases). Looked up from germline, CDR1 is WNHNN and CDR2 is SYGVQD (reference sequence). This CDR3 has 15 residues. V lost 8 bases, J lost 0 bases, and 13 bases lay in between. The CDR3 DNA is TGCGCCAGCCCTGTGGAGGTATCGAACACCGGGGAGCTGTTTTTT. Encoded protein: CASPVEVSNTGELFF.

This clone was seen a handful of times. The chain uses TRBV28 and TRBJ2-3; 10 bases align to TRBD2. The CDR3 covers 15 residues. Germline V gene data show CDR1 as MDHEN and CDR2 as SYDVKM. Germline trimming cut 3 bases from V and 7 bases from J; bases unmatched to any gene: 7. The CDR3 spells CASSFQRGGLNTQYF. The CDR3 DNA reads TGTGCCAGCAGTTTTCAGCGGGGGGGCCTAAATACGCAGTATTTT.

The CDR3 is CASSPRGGTLNTGELFF. Written as DNA, the CDR3 is TGTGCCAGCAGCCCTCGGGGAGGGACACTAAACACCGGGGAGCTGTTTTTT. This sequence joins TRBV7-9 and TRBJ2-2, with D perhaps TRBD2 (7 bases). V dropped 5 bases and J dropped 2 bases, with 18 bases sitting between them. The CDR3 totals 17 residues. CDR1 is SEHNR and CDR2 is FQNEAQ in the germline V gene (reference sequence).

This chain links TRBV18 with TRBJ1-1, with 8 positions matching TRBD1. CDR3 length: 15 amino acids. Germline-derived CDR1 and CDR2 are KGHSH and LQKENI. Unmatched junction bases numbered 4, after V lost 4 bases and J lost 0 bases. The CDR3: CASSRQGPLNTEAFF. CDR3 DNA: TGTGCCAGCTCACGACAGGGGCCCTTGAACACTGAAGCTTTCTTT. Filled out from reference TRBV18 and TRBJ1-1, the complete variable domain reads NAGVMQNPRHLVRRRGQEARLRCSPMKGHSHVYWYRQLPEEGLKFMVYLQKENIIDESGMPKERFSAEFPKEGPSILRIQQVVRGDSAAYFCASSRQGPLNTEAFFGQGTRLTVV.

The rearrangement links TRBV6-5 to TRBJ1-2; D gene ambiguous. The CDR3 has 13 amino acids. V was clipped by 5 bases and J by 4 bases, with 11 bases between them. Germline V gives CDR1 MNHEY, CDR2 SVGAGI. Here the CDR3 reads CASSIRSFYGYTF. DNA for the CDR3: TGTGCCAGCAGTATCCGGAGTTTCTATGGCTACACCTTC.

The rearrangement links TRBV4-1 to TRBJ2-2; TRBD2 aligns across 10 bases. CDR3 length equals 14 residues. Germline CDR1 and CDR2: MGHRA and YSYEKL. V lost 8 bases, J lost 1 base, and 1 base stayed unmatched. In DNA form, the CDR3 reads TGCGCCAGCGGACTAGCGGAGAACACCGGGGAGCTGTTTTTT. Encoded protein: CASGLAENTGELFF.

The chain joins TRBV4-3 to TRBJ2-5; TRBD2 matches 12 bases. Losses at the gene ends were 3 bases for V and 0 bases for J; bases not matched to a gene: 2. The germline gives CDR1 LGHNA, CDR2 YSLEER. This CDR3 has 16 residues. The CDR3 sequence is CASSQRTSGDQETQYF. In DNA form, the CDR3 reads TGCGCCAGCAGCCAGAGGACTAGCGGGGACCAAGAGACCCAGTACTTC.

The chain recombines TRBV6-1 with TRBJ1-2, with 9 bases that match TRBD1. CDR3 length: 15 residues. J was trimmed by 4 bases and V by 7 bases; bases with no gene match: 10. CDR1 is MNHNS, CDR2 SASEGT, per germline. CDR3 sequence: CASIVGQGTGYGYTF. Written as DNA, the CDR3 is TGTGCCAGCATTGTAGGACAGGGGACGGGCTATGGCTACACCTTC.

This sequence joins TRBV6-1 and TRBJ2-5; 7 bases fit TRBD1. The DNA end favors TRBJ2-7, so the J call may be wrong. The CDR3 is 14 amino acids. Looked up from germline, CDR1 is MNHNS and CDR2 is SASEGT. The CDR3 DNA reads TGTGCCAGCAGAGTACAGGGGTCAGCCTACGAGCAGTACTTC. The encoded protein is CASRVQGSAYEQYF.

The chain combines TRBV6-5 with TRBJ2-3, with TRBD2 identical over 10 bases. Germline CDR1 and CDR2: MNHEY and SVGAGI. The CDR3 contains 14 residues. Trimming cost V 6 bases and J 6 bases; bases outside gene matches: 6. Written as DNA, the CDR3 is TGTGCCAGCAGCCAGCGGGAGGGAAGGGATACGCAGTATTTT. It is translated as CASSQREGRDTQYF.

The chain combines TRBV13 with TRBJ2-1; 7 positions agree with TRBD2. The CDR3 covers 12 residues. Trimming took 5 bases from V and 9 from J; bases not matched to a gene: 4. CDR1 and CDR2 from the germline V gene are PRHDT and FYEKMQ (reference sequence). CDR3 in amino acids: CASSTRGVEQFF. The CDR3 nucleotides read TGTGCCAGCAGCACCCGGGGGGTTGAGCAGTTCTTC.

The CDR3 loop reads CATSRDNSPYEQYF. DNA of the CDR3: TGTGCCACCAGCAGAGATAACTCCCCCTACGAGCAGTACTTC. The rearrangement joins TRBV15 to TRBJ2-7; unclear D gene. Per the germline V gene, CDR1 is LNHNV and CDR2 is YYDKDF (reference sequence). The CDR3 extends over 14 amino acids. Trimming removed 0 bases from V and 2 bases from J, with 8 bases in between.

The chain links TRBV28 to TRBJ1-3; no definite D call. V was pared by 2 bases and J by 0 bases, with 8 bases between. Germline V gene lookup returns CDR1 MDHEN and CDR2 SYDVKM. The CDR3 sequence is 15 residues long. The CDR3 reads CASSLMPSSGNTIYF. The CDR3 DNA sequence: TGTGCCAGCAGTTTAATGCCGAGCTCTGGAAACACCATATATTTT. The whole variable domain, remainder taken from reference TRBV28 and TRBJ1-3, is DVKVTQSSRYLVKRTGEKVFLECVQDMDHENMFWYRQDPGLGLRLIYFSYDVKMKEKGDIPEGYSVSREKKERFSLILESASTNQTSMYLCASSLMPSSGNTIYFGEGSWLTVV.

This chain joins TRBV5-6 and TRBJ2-3; the D gene is possibly TRBD1 (7 bases). Germline V gives CDR1 SGHDT, CDR2 YYEEEE. V lost 2 bases and J 4 bases, leaving 17 bases between the germline ends. The CDR3 runs to 16 residues. The CDR3 reads CASSFGGQGVADTQYF. CDR3 DNA sequence: TGTGCCAGCAGCTTCGGGGGCCAGGGGGTAGCAGATACGCAGTATTTT.

This rearrangement joins TRBV19 to TRBJ1-2, with 10 nucleotides matching TRBD1. In germline, CDR1 is LNHDA, CDR2 SQIVND (reference sequence). The CDR3 loop spans 13 amino acids. V lost 5 bases and J lost 5; bases outside the gene matches: 2. The CDR3 protein is CASSPGQGYGYTF. The CDR3 coding sequence is TGTGCCAGTAGTCCGGGACAGGGGTATGGCTACACCTTC.

The rearrangement uses TRBV7-6 and TRBJ1-1; a possible D gene is TRBD1 (6 bases). The CDR3 totals 13 residues. Deletions cut 5 bases from V and 8 bases from J, with 15 bases between. CDR1 and CDR2 from the germline V gene are SGHVS and FNYEAQ. CDR3 region: CASSAGGGAEAFF. CDR3 sequence (DNA): TGTGCCAGCAGCGCCGGAGGGGGGGCCGAAGCTTTCTTT.

This clone was observed a handful of times. The V and J genes are TRBV10-1 and TRBJ1-6, with no clear D. The CDR3 spans 15 residues. Looked up from germline, CDR1 is WNHNN and CDR2 is SYGVQD (reference sequence). The V end lost 9 bases, the J end lost 0 bases, and 12 bases lay between the germline ends. CDR3 residues: CARRPMSSYNSPLHF. CDR3 bases: TGCGCCAGGAGGCCGATGAGCTCCTATAATTCACCCCTCCACTTT.

The J gene is TRBJ2-3, the V gene TRBV5-1; D not resolved. CDR1 is SGHRS, CDR2 YFSETQ, per germline. The CDR3 runs 15 residues. Trimming left V 0 bases short and J 0 bases short, with 8 bases between. The CDR3 sequence: CASSLGVFSTDTQYF. CDR3 DNA: TGCGCCAGCAGCTTGGGCGTGTTCAGCACAGATACGCAGTATTTT.

J is TRBJ1-1 and V is TRBV5-1, with D hard to call. The CDR3 is 14 amino acids. CDR1 is SGHRS and CDR2 is YFSETQ in the germline V gene. The V end lost 4 bases, the J end lost 3 bases, and 13 bases lay between the germline ends. The CDR3 DNA is TGCGCCAGCAGCACGAGAGGTACCGACACTGAAGCTTTCTTT. Translating gives CASSTRGTDTEAFF.

The V and J genes are TRBV7-3 and TRBJ2-5; TRBD1 agrees at 8 bases. The trim removed 8 bases at V and 0 bases at J, leaving 2 bases unmatched. This CDR3 comprises 13 residues. The germline V gene has CDR1 SGHTA and CDR2 FQGTGA. This CDR3 reads CASGRGHQETQYF. The DNA for the CDR3 is TGTGCCAGCGGCAGGGGGCACCAAGAGACCCAGTACTTC.

This clone was recorded once. The chain is built from TRBV7-6 and TRBJ2-7, with D tentatively TRBD2 (5 bases). The length of the CDR3 is 13 residues. CDR1 SGHVS and CDR2 FNYEAQ come from the germline V gene. V was clipped by 6 bases and J by 3 bases, with 12 bases between them. The CDR3 nucleotides are TGTGCCAGCAGTTCCGCACGGGGCTACGAGCAGTACTTC. Encoded protein: CASSSARGYEQYF. Combining the CDR3 with reference TRBV7-6 and TRBJ2-7 gives the whole variable domain GAGVSQSPRYKVTKRGQDVALRCDPISGHVSLYWYRQALGQGPEFLTYFNYEAQQDKSGLPNDRFSAERPEGSISTLTIQRTEQRDSAMYRCASSSARGYEQYFGPGTRLTVT.

The rearrangement joins TRBV28 to TRBJ2-5, with D uncertain. The V and J ends lost 2 bases and 1 base respectively, with 8 bases between them. CDR1 MDHEN and CDR2 SYDVKM come from the germline V gene. The CDR3 is 14 residues long. DNA for the CDR3: TGTGCCAGCAGTTTAGGGCAGTCCCAAGAGACCCAGTACTTC. Its protein product is CASSLGQSQETQYF.

This clone was seen only a few times. The rearrangement links TRBV28 to TRBJ2-1; 8 bases are a match to TRBD2. The junction had 9 bases not matched to a gene; V was cut back by 6 bases and J by 5 bases. Germline assignment: CDR1 MDHEN and CDR2 SYDVKM. The CDR3 loop spans 15 amino acids. The chain's CDR3 is CASSPRGGAHNEQFF. As DNA, the CDR3 is TGTGCCAGCAGCCCTCGGGGGGGGGCCCACAATGAGCAGTTCTTC.